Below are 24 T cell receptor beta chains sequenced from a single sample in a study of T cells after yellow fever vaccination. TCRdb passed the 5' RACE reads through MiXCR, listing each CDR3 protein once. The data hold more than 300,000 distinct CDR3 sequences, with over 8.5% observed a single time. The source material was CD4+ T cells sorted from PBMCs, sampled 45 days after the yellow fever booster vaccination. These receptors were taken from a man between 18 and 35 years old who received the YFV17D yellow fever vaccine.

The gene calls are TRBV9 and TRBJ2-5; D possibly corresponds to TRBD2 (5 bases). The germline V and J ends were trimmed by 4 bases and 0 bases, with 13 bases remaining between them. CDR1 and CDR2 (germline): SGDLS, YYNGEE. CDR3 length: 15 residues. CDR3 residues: CASSPIGEYQETQYF. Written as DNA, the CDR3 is TGTGCCAGCAGCCCGATCGGGGAGTACCAAGAGACCCAGTACTTC.

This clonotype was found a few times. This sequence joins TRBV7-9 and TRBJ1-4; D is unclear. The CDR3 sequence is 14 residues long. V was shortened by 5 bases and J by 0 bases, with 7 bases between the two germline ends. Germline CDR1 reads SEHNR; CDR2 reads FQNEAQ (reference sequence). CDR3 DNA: TGTGCCAGCAGCGCCGGGCCAACTAATGAAAAACTGTTTTTT. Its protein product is CASSAGPTNEKLFF.

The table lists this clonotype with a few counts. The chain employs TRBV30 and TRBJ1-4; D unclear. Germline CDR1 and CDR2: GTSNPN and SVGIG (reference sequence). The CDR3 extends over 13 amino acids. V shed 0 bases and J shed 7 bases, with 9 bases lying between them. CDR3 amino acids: CAWSVRSVEKLFF. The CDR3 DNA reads TGTGCCTGGAGTGTAAGGTCTGTTGAAAAACTGTTTTTT.

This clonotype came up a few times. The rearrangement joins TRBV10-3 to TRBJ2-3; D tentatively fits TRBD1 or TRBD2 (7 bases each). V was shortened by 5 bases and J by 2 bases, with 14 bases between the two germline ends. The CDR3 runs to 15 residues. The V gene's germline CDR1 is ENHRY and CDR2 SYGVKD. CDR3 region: CAISLQGGATDTQYF. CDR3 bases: TGTGCCATCAGTCTCCAGGGGGGGGCCACAGATACGCAGTATTTT.

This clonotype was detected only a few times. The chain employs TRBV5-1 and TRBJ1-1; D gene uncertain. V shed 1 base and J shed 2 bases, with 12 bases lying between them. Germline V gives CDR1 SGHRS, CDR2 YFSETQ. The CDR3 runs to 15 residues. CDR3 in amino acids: CASSLPSSLNTEAFF. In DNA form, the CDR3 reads TGCGCCAGCAGCTTGCCAAGTTCTCTTAACACTGAAGCTTTCTTT.

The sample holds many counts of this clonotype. CDR3 DNA sequence: TGTGCCAGCAGCTTAATGGGGGGCCTAAAAGAGACCCAGTACTTC. Residues: CASSLMGGLKETQYF. The V and J genes are TRBV7-2 and TRBJ2-5; the D call may be TRBD1 or TRBD2 (6 bases each). In germline, CDR1 is SGHTA, CDR2 FQGNSA. Between the trimmed V and J ends, which lost 2 bases and 3 bases, there was a span of 13 bases. The CDR3 loop spans 15 amino acids.

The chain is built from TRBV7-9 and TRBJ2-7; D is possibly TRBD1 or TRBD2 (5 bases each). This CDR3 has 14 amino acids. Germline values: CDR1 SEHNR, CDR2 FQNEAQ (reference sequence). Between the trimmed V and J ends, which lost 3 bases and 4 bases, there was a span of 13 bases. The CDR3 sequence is CASSFRGESYEQYF. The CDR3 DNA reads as TGTGCCAGCAGCTTTCGAGGGGAAAGTTACGAGCAGTACTTC.

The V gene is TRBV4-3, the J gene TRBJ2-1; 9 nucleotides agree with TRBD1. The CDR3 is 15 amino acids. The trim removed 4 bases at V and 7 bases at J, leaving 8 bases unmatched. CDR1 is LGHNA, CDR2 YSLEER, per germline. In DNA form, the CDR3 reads TGCGCCAGCAGCCCAGGGACAGGGTCGGCGAATGAGCAGTTCTTC. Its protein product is CASSPGTGSANEQFF.

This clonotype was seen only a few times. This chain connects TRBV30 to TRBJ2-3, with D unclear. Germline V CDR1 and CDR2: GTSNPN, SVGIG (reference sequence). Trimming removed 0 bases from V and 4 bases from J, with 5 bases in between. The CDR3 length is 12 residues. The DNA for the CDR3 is TGTGCCTGGAGTGTCTTCCCAGATACGCAGTATTTT. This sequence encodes CAWSVFPDTQYF.

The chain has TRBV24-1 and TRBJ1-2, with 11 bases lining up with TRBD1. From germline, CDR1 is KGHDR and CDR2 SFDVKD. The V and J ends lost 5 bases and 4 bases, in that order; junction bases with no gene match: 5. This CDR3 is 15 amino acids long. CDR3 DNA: TGTGCCACCAGTGCCTTGGACAGGGGGCTCTATGGCTACACCTTC. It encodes CATSALDRGLYGYTF.

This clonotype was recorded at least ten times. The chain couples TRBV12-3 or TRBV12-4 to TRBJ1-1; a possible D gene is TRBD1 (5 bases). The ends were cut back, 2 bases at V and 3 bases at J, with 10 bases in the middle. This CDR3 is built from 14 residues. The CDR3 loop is CASSLSGADTEAFF. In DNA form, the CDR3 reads TGTGCCAGCAGTTTATCCGGGGCGGACACTGAAGCTTTCTTT.

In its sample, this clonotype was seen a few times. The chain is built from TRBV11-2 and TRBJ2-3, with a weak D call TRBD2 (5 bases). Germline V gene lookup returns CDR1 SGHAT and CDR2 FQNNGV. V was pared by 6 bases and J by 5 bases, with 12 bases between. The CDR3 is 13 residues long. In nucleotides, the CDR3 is TGTGCCAGCAGGCTTTTAGGGAGAGATACGCAGTATTTT. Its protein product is CASRLLGRDTQYF.

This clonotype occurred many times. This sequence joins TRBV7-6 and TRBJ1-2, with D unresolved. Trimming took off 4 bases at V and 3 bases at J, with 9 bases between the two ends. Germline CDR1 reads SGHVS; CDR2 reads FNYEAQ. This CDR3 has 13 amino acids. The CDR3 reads CASSSGLDYGYTF. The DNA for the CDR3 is TGTGCCAGCAGCTCGGGGTTGGACTATGGCTACACCTTC.

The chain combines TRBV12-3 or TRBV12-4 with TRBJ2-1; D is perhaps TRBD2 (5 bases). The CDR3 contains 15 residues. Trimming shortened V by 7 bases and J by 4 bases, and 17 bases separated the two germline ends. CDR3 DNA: TGTGCCAGCAACCCCCGGGGTTCCGTATACAATGAGCAGTTCTTC. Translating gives CASNPRGSVYNEQFF.

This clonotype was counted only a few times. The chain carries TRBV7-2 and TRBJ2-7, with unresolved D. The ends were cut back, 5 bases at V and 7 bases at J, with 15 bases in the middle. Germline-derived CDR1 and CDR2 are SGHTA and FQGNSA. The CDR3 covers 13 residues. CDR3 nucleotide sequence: TGTGCCAGCAGCCGTGACCAGATGCGGGAGCAGTACTTC. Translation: CASSRDQMREQYF.

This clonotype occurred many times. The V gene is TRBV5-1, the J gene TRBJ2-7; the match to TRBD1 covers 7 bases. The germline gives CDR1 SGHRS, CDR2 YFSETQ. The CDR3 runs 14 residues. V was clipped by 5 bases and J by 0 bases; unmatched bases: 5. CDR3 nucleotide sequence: TGCGCCAGCAGAGACAGGGCGAGCTCCTACGAGCAGTACTTC. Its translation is CASRDRASSYEQYF.

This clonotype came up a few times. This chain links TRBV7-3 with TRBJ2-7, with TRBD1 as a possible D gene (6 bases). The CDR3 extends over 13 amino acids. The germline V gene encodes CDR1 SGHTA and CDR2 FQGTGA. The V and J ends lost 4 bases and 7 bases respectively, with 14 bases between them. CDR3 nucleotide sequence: TGTGCCAGCAGCTCCACAGGGCTTGGGGAGCAGTACTTC. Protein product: CASSSTGLGEQYF.

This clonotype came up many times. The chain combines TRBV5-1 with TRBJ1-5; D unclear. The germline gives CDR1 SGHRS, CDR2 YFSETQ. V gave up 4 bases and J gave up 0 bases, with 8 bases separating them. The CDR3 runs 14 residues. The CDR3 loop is CASSPGDSNQPQHF. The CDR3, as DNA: TGCGCCAGCAGCCCGGGTGATAGCAATCAGCCCCAGCATTTT.

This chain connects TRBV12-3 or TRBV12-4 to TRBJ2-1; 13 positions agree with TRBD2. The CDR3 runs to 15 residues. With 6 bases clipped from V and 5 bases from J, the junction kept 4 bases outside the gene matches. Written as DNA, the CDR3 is TGTGCCAGCAGGCTACTAGCGGGGGGGAACAATGAGCAGTTCTTC. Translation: CASRLLAGGNNEQFF.

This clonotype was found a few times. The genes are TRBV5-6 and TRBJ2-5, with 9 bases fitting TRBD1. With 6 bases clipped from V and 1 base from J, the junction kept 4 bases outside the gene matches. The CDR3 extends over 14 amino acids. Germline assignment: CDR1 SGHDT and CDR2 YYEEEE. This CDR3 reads CASIQTGGQETQYF. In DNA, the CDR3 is TGTGCCAGCATCCAGACAGGGGGCCAAGAGACCCAGTACTTC.

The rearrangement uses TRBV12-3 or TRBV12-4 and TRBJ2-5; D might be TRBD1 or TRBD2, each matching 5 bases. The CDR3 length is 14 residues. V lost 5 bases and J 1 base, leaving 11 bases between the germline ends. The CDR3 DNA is TGTGCCAGCAGTCCGGGGCGCTTCCAAGAGACCCAGTACTTC. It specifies CASSPGRFQETQYF.

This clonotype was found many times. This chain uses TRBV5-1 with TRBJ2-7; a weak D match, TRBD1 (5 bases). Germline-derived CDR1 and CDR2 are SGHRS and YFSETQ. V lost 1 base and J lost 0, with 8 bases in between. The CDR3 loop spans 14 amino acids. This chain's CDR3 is CASSLLQDSYEQYF. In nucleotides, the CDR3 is TGCGCCAGCAGCTTGCTACAGGACTCCTACGAGCAGTACTTC.

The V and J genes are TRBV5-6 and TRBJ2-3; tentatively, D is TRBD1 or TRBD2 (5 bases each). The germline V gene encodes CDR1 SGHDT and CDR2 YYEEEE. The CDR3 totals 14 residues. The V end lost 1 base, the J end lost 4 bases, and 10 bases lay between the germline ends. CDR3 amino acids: CASSLRGEADTQYF. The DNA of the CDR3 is TGTGCCAGCAGCTTGAGGGGAGAGGCAGATACGCAGTATTTT.

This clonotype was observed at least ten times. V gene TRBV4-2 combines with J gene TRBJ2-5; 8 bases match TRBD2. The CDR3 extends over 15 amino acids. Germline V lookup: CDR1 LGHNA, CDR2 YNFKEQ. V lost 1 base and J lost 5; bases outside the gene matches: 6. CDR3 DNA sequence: TGTGCCAGCAGCCAAGTCGGGGGGGCAGGGGAGACCCAGTACTTC. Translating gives CASSQVGGAGETQYF.